The 25 T cell receptor beta chains below come from one sample, sequenced in a study of technical replicates of blood from several donors. Sequenced by immunoSEQ multiplex PCR; TCRdb stores in-frame clones only, minus some. The profile shows about 82,000 clones, over 90% of them singletons. Sequencing was done on a sample of T cells isolated from PBMCs. The origin of the receptors is a human donor in good health.

This clone was counted once. The chain links TRBV19 to TRBJ2-3; a possible D gene is TRBD1 (6 bases). There are 15 residues in the CDR3. In germline, CDR1 is LNHDA, CDR2 SQIVND (reference sequence). V was pared by 4 bases and J by 0 bases, with 11 bases between. The CDR3 bases are TGTGCCAGTAGTAAGACAGGTACTAGCACAGATACGCAGTATTTT. Protein sequence: CASSKTGTSTDTQYF.

This clone was counted once. This chain connects TRBV28 to TRBJ2-2, with D maybe TRBD1 (5 bases). The CDR3 covers 13 residues. Germline loops: CDR1 MDHEN, CDR2 SYDVKM. Trimming cost V 8 bases and J 4 bases, with 11 bases left between them. The CDR3 reads CASHYRFTGELFF. The CDR3 region has the DNA TGTGCCAGCCACTACAGGTTCACCGGGGAGCTGTTTTTT. The variable domain in full, completed from reference TRBV28 and TRBJ2-2, reads DVKVTQSSRYLVKRTGEKVFLECVQDMDHENMFWYRQDPGLGLRLIYFSYDVKMKEKGDIPEGYSVSREKKERFSLILESASTNQTSMYLCASHYRFTGELFFGEGSRLTVL.

The J gene is TRBJ2-6, the V gene TRBV25-1; D ambiguous. This CDR3 has 16 amino acids. V was cut by 5 bases and J by 2 bases, with 13 bases left in between. Germline CDR1 MGHDK, CDR2 SYGVNS. Written as DNA, the CDR3 is TGTGCCAGCAGTAGTACAAGACACCCTGGGGCCAACGTCCTGACTTTC. As protein: CASSSTRHPGANVLTF.

This clone appeared once. The CDR3 sequence: CASSAGQVSTEAFF. CDR3 DNA: TGTGCCAGCAGTGCGGGACAGGTGAGCACTGAAGCTTTCTTT. The chain couples TRBV28 to TRBJ1-1; 8 bases are a match to TRBD1. There are 14 residues in the CDR3. With V trimmed by 5 bases and J by 4 bases, 6 bases remained unmatched. The V gene's germline CDR1 is MDHEN and CDR2 SYDVKM.

The chain combines TRBV28 with TRBJ2-7, with TRBD2 matching 7 bases. CDR1 is MDHEN and CDR2 is SYDVKM in the germline V gene. Trimming removed 5 bases from V and 0 bases from J; junction bases left unmatched: 7. The CDR3 consists of 15 residues. The CDR3 loop reads CASSVSGTTSYEQYF. The CDR3 nucleotides read TGTGCCAGCAGTGTATCCGGGACTACCTCCTACGAGCAGTACTTC.

This clone showed up just once. This chain joins TRBV30 and TRBJ2-3; 12 bases line up with TRBD2. The junction had 2 bases not matched to a gene; V was cut back by 2 bases and J by 5 bases. The length of the CDR3 is 14 residues. CDR1 GTSNPN and CDR2 SVGIG come from the germline V gene (reference sequence). CDR3 sequence (DNA): TGTGCCTGGAGTCCGGGACTAGCGGGAGATACGCAGTATTTT. This translates into CAWSPGLAGDTQYF.

This chain links TRBV7-6 with TRBJ2-3; maybe TRBD2 (6 bases). Deletions cut 2 bases from V and 2 bases from J, with 14 bases between. The CDR3 consists of 16 residues. CDR1 and CDR2 from the germline V gene are SGHVS and FNYEAQ. The chain's CDR3 is CASSLSSGDYTDTQYF. The CDR3 region has the DNA TGTGCCAGCAGCTTATCGTCGGGAGACTACACAGATACGCAGTATTTT.

The gene calls are TRBV4-1 and TRBJ2-1; 16 positions match TRBD2. In germline, CDR1 is MGHRA, CDR2 YSYEKL. CDR3 length equals 19 residues. The junction had 10 bases not matched to a gene; V was cut back by 2 bases and J by 6 bases. CDR3 nucleotides: TGCGCCAGCAGCCAACTACCGGGACTAGCGGGAGGGCCAGGCAATGAGCAGTTCTTC. Amino acids: CASSQLPGLAGGPGNEQFF.

The chain uses TRBV30 and TRBJ2-3, with a weak D call TRBD2 (5 bases). The CDR3 covers 15 residues. V dropped 0 bases and J dropped 3 bases, with 13 bases sitting between them. Per germline, CDR1 GTSNPN and CDR2 SVGIG (reference sequence). DNA of the CDR3: TGTGCCTGGAGTGTATCGGGGTATGGGACAGATACGCAGTATTTT. As protein: CAWSVSGYGTDTQYF.

The V call is TRBV19, the J call TRBJ2-2, with D perhaps TRBD1 (6 bases). Germline assignment: CDR1 LNHDA and CDR2 SQIVND (reference sequence). The CDR3 is 13 residues long. Trimming took off 4 bases at V and 6 bases at J, with 9 bases between the two ends. The CDR3 protein is CASSTQGPGELFF. The CDR3 DNA follows: TGTGCCAGTAGTACACAGGGACCCGGGGAGCTGTTTTTT. Using reference TRBV19 and TRBJ2-2 for the parts outside the CDR3, the full variable domain is DGGITQSPKYLFRKEGQNVTLSCEQNLNHDAMYWYRQDPGQGLRLIYYSQIVNDFQKGDIAEGYSVSREKKESFPLTVTSAQKNPTAFYLCASSTQGPGELFFGEGSRLTVL.

The rearrangement links TRBV5-4 to TRBJ2-1; 14 bases are a match to TRBD2. V lost 10 bases to trimming and J lost 7 bases; unmatched junction nucleotides: 19. The CDR3 contains 18 residues. In germline, CDR1 is SGHNT, CDR2 YYREEE (reference sequence). The CDR3 here is CAASKGPGLAGGGNEQFF. CDR3 sequence (DNA): TGTGCCGCCAGCAAGGGTCCCGGACTAGCGGGAGGAGGTAATGAGCAGTTCTTC.

The V and J genes are TRBV19 and TRBJ2-7; 9 positions agree with TRBD1. Trimming cost V 8 bases and J 8 bases; bases outside gene matches: 13. Germline CDR1 reads LNHDA; CDR2 reads SQIVND (reference sequence). CDR3 length: 14 amino acids. CDR3 nucleotides: TGTGCCAGTTCCCCCGGACAGGGGAGCCTCAAGCAGTACTTC. Translating it yields CASSPGQGSLKQYF. The complete variable domain, with remaining parts taken from reference TRBV19 and TRBJ2-7, reads DGGITQSPKYLFRKEGQNVTLSCEQNLNHDAMYWYRQDPGQGLRLIYYSQIVNDFQKGDIAEGYSVSREKKESFPLTVTSAQKNPTAFYLCASSPGQGSLKQYFGPGTRLTVT.

The CDR3 region is CASTTGRTEAFF. DNA of the CDR3: TGTGCCAGCACTACAGGGCGCACTGAAGCTTTCTTT. The chain carries TRBV2 and TRBJ1-1, with a weak D call TRBD1 (6 bases). V lost 7 bases and J 4 bases, leaving 10 bases between the germline ends. Germline CDR1 reads SNHLY; CDR2 reads FYNNEI. The CDR3 loop spans 12 amino acids.

This clone has just a few counts. This chain uses TRBV7-9 with TRBJ1-1; D unresolved. Trimming took 1 base from V and 5 from J, leaving 11 bases between them. Germline-derived CDR1 and CDR2 are SEHNR and FQNEAQ (reference sequence). This CDR3 has 14 residues. The chain's CDR3 is CASSLDFRLTEAFF. The CDR3 bases are TGTGCCAGCAGCTTAGATTTTCGACTGACTGAAGCTTTCTTT.

The rearrangement joins TRBV5-5 to TRBJ1-5, with a possible D match to TRBD1 (5 bases). CDR3 length: 14 amino acids. Germline V gene sequence: CDR1 SGHKS, CDR2 YYEKEE (reference sequence). Trimming cost V 4 bases and J 7 bases, with 15 bases left between them. The CDR3: CASSMDKPGQPQHF. The DNA of the CDR3 is TGTGCCAGCAGCATGGACAAACCGGGACAGCCCCAGCATTTT.

The chain links TRBV9 to TRBJ1-3; D remains ambiguous. The CDR3 sequence is 15 residues long. V lost 0 bases and J lost 0, with 7 bases in between. CDR1 is SGDLS and CDR2 is YYNGEE in the germline V gene. The chain's CDR3 is CASSVGSGSGNTIYF. The CDR3 DNA reads as TGTGCCAGCAGCGTAGGTAGCGGCTCTGGAAACACCATATATTTT.

The chain uses TRBV12-2 and TRBJ2-1; TRBD1 was called by the table and not checked on the DNA. TRBV12-2 is reported as a pseudogene. The CDR3 contains 12 residues. For the CDR3, the DNA is TGTGCAAGTCGCCAGGATTACAATGAGCAGTTCTTC. Translation gives CASRQDYNEQFF.

The genes are TRBV5-1 and TRBJ1-4, with a weak D call TRBD1 (6 bases). In germline, CDR1 is SGHRS, CDR2 YFSETQ. The V gene lost 1 base and the J gene lost 4 bases, with 8 bases spanning the gap. The CDR3 length is 14 residues. The CDR3 region is CASSLSGDNEKLFF. The CDR3 nucleotides are TGCGCCAGCAGCTTGTCAGGGGATAATGAAAAACTGTTTTTT.

A single count supports this clone. This chain connects TRBV19 to TRBJ2-4; D is possibly TRBD2 (5 bases). This CDR3 is 13 amino acids long. Germline V gene lookup returns CDR1 LNHDA and CDR2 SQIVND (reference sequence). Trimming removed 6 bases at V and 0 bases at J, with 6 bases between. CDR3: CASSGVAKNIQYF. The CDR3 DNA reads as TGTGCCAGTAGCGGGGTAGCCAAAAACATTCAGTACTTC.

This chain's CDR3 is CASSSIDRGRTDTQYF. The CDR3 nucleotides read TGTGCCAGCAGTTCAATAGACAGGGGACGCACAGATACGCAGTATTTT. This chain connects TRBV6-5 to TRBJ2-3; 8 bases are a match to TRBD1. Germline V gene lookup returns CDR1 MNHEY and CDR2 SVGAGI. The ends lost 4 bases at V and 1 base at J; junction bases unmatched: 7. This CDR3 has 16 residues.

The table lists this clone with a count of one. The chain employs TRBV5-4 and TRBJ2-3; 8 positions match TRBD1. CDR1 and CDR2 from the germline V gene are SGHNT and YYREEE (reference sequence). V was pared by 4 bases and J by 1 base, with 2 bases of the junction left unmatched. The CDR3 has 14 residues. The CDR3 DNA sequence: TGTGCCAGCAGCCAACAGGGGGGCACAGATACGCAGTATTTT. The encoded protein is CASSQQGGTDTQYF.

This chain joins TRBV20-1 and TRBJ2-1; D remains ambiguous. V was trimmed by 4 bases and J by 8 bases, leaving 6 bases between them. The CDR3 runs to 10 residues. CDR1 and CDR2 (germline): DFQATT, SNEGSKA (reference sequence). CDR3 protein: CSATVDEQFF. The CDR3 DNA reads TGCAGTGCTACGGTCGATGAGCAGTTCTTC.

This chain joins TRBV5-6 and TRBJ1-2, with 8 bases aligning to TRBD1. Trimming removed 4 bases from V and 3 bases from J; junction bases left unmatched: 2. The CDR3 contains 13 residues. CDR1 and CDR2 (germline): SGHDT, YYEEEE. The CDR3 DNA reads TGTGCCAGCAGCAAGGACAGGGACTATGGCTACACCTTC. This codes for CASSKDRDYGYTF.

V is TRBV28 and J is TRBJ2-3, with 9 positions matching TRBD2. Looked up from germline, CDR1 is MDHEN and CDR2 is SYDVKM. This CDR3 has 14 amino acids. Trimming removed 7 bases from V and 8 bases from J; junction bases left unmatched: 10. DNA of the CDR3: TGTGCCAGCAACGTAGCGGGAGCGGTGGGTACGCAGTATTTT. This encodes CASNVAGAVGTQYF.

Written as DNA, the CDR3 is TGTGCCAGCAGTTCCCGGACAGGCCACCCCGGGGAGCTGTTTTTT. Translation gives CASSSRTGHPGELFF. The chain has TRBV25-1 and TRBJ2-2, with 7 nucleotides matching TRBD1. V was clipped by 5 bases and J by 6 bases; unmatched bases: 9. Germline values: CDR1 MGHDK, CDR2 SYGVNS. The CDR3 is made up of 15 amino acids.